This T cell receptor (beta chain) stems from a study of cytomegalovirus exposure and HLA in healthy donors. Study-wide context: The 95 million to 120 million unique TCR beta sequences, from about 190 million T cells, were found by an earlier analysis. Study-level points and caveats: Presence/absence analysis assumed near-uniform sequencing depth across donors. Associated with HLA alleles at 0.05 false discovery rate in a later analysis were about 17,000 TCR beta sequences.

The germline V gene has CDR1 SGHRS and CDR2 YFSETQ. V was pared by 4 bases and J by 6 bases, with 6 bases of the junction left unmatched. The CDR3 extends over 14 amino acids. Primers for the PCR totalled 60 Vbeta and 13 Jbeta. Repertoires were generated with immunoSEQ multiplex PCR, while TCRdb's copy carries only in-frame clones and drops some. Found here are over 200,000 clones, 70% to 85% of them singletons; the top ten hold more than 0.5%. For this clone: Its antigen is not known.

This TCR derives from a woman between 35 and 50 years old in good health and CMV-seronegative. The source material was PBMCs. This chain links TRBV5-1 with TRBJ2-5; 10 bases are shared with TRBD1. DNA of the CDR3: TGCGCCAGCAGCGCGACAGGGGGCTCAAAGACCCAGTACTTC. This codes for CASSATGGSKTQYF. The entire variable domain, with the rest obtained from reference TRBV5-1 and TRBJ2-5, is as follows: KAGVTQTPRYLIKTRGQQVTLSCSPISGHRSVSWYQQTPGQGLQFLFEYFSETQRNKGNFPGRFSGRQFSNSRSEMNVSTLELGDSALYLCASSATGGSKTQYFGPGTRLLVL.